The entry that follows covers one TCR beta chain sequence. Its antigen is unidentified. Produced via immunoSEQ multiplex PCR; TCRdb's table is partial and in-frame only. This sample has some 17,000 clones; 84% occur once, and the top ten carry almost 8.5%. These data come from a study of PD-1 blockade in classical Hodgkin lymphoma. CDR1 and CDR2 from the germline V gene are LNHDA and SQIVND (reference sequence). There are 14 residues in the CDR3. The J segment lost 7 bases and the V segment lost 6 bases, leaving 10 bases of the junction unmatched. Time point reported: newly diagnosed, previously untreated cHL patient sample. Comparison samples consisted of PBMCs from newly diagnosed, untreated classical Hodgkin lymphoma. Study conclusions and caveats: Reported findings placed baseline TCR diversity lower in newly diagnosed patients (compared with healthy donors). Underlying causes for the observed repertoire differences were not defined, possibly disease activity or prior therapy.

The chain uses TRBV19 and TRBJ2-3; 7 bases line up with TRBD1. Sequenced input: peripheral blood mononuclear cells (PBMCs). The TCR was taken from a human donor with classical Hodgkin lymphoma. CDR3 region: CASSPGRGLNTQYF. For the CDR3, the DNA is TGTGCCAGTAGCCCCGGTAGGGGGCTGAATACGCAGTATTTT.